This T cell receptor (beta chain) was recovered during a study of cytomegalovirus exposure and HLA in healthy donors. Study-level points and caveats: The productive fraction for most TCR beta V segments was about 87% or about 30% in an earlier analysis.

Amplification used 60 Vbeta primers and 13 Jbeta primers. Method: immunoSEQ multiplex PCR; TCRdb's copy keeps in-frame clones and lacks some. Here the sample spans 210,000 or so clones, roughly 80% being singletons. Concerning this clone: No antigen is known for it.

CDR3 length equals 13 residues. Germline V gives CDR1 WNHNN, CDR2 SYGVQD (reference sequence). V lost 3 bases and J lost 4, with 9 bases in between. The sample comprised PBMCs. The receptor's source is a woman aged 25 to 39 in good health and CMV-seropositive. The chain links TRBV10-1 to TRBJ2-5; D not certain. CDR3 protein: CASSEVSRETQYF. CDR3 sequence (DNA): TGCGCCAGCAGTGAAGTGAGTCGAGAGACCCAGTACTTC.